The 3 T cell receptor beta chains reported below all come from one sample, sequenced in a study of neurological immune-mediated disorders (dated by TCRdb to between 2018 and 2021). Receptor amplification or capture employed 5' RACE. The reads were generated on an Illumina HiSeq 2500. TCRdb itself trimmed the public reads at Q25 with fastp, ran MiXCR and retained productive beta chains. Rows are unified per CDR3 protein, each entry keeping the most common DNA and genes. This sample is represented by roughly 41,000 distinct CDR3 sequences; about 2% of them were singletons. The ten largest clones take up roughly 2% of the sample. Sequenced: PBMCs. The source is a woman in her 40s with multiple sclerosis.

This clonotype was counted many times. The rearrangement uses TRBV9 and TRBJ1-5; 7 bases agree with TRBD1. The germline CDR1 and CDR2 sequences are SGDLS and YYNGEE. J was trimmed by 7 bases and V by 0 bases; bases with no gene match: 4. The CDR3 totals 14 residues. The CDR3 coding sequence is TGTGCCAGCAGCGTAGGAGGGGGCACCCAGCCCCAGCATTTT. It codes for CASSVGGGTQPQHF.

At least ten counts were recorded for this clonotype. The V and J genes are TRBV5-1 and TRBJ2-2, with TRBD1 identical over 8 bases. Per the germline V gene, CDR1 is SGHRS and CDR2 is YFSETQ. There are 14 residues in the CDR3. The J segment lost 7 bases and the V segment lost 4 bases, leaving 6 bases of the junction unmatched. Written as DNA, the CDR3 is TGCGCCAGCAGCGGACAGGGAGGAGGCGGGGAGCTGTTTTTT. The encoded protein is CASSGQGGGGELFF.

This clonotype was seen ten or more times. V is TRBV29-1 and J is TRBJ2-6; 7 nucleotides agree with TRBD1. Germline CDR1 SQVTM, CDR2 ANQGSEA. The V segment lost 6 bases and the J segment 0 bases; nucleotides outside the gene matches: 5. The CDR3 is 15 residues long. In DNA form, the CDR3 reads TGCAGCGTCGGACAGGATTCCTCTGGGGCCAACGTCCTGACTTTC. Its translation: CSVGQDSSGANVLTF.